This T cell receptor beta chain is drawn from a study of blood T cells in healthy people across ages (dated by TCRdb to 2014 to 2015). Background for the entire study: In model experiments, roughly one uniquely barcoded TCR beta cDNA molecule per two T cells was captured by template switching. Using the same blood draw, the study looked at two additional independent replicas of 1 million unique cDNA reads for two donors, one aged 18 to 30 and the other aged 80 or older. To avoid experimental bias, donors of different ages were distributed randomly across sequencing lanes. Donors were grouped into four age groups: young (average roughly 17 years), middle-aged (roughly 40), aged (62) and long-lived (just over 80). The study measured age-related changes in TCR beta repertoire diversity using deep sequencing normalized with unique cDNA molecular identifiers.

The donors were 40 or so Caucasian individuals from Russia, aged about 6 to 100 years, who were systemically healthy. Each donor gave about 9.7 milliliters of peripheral blood, drawn into EDTA-treated Vacutainer tubes. Ficoll-Paque density-gradient centrifugation was used to isolate PBMCs, with at least 6.5 million per sample. Trizol reagent was used to extract total RNA from PBMCs, with at least 5 micrograms per sample. For every donor, an aliquot of PBMCs went through flow cytometry to measure the percentages of naive CD45RAhigh/CD27high T cells. The library relied on 5' RACE. These reads were obtained on an Illumina HiSeq 2500. A second PCR of about 6 to 11 cycles was run with a J-beta primer mix and a sample-barcoded 5' primer. A template-switch 5' adaptor carrying 12 random nucleotides introduced a unique molecular identifier onto each TCR beta cDNA molecule. At least 2.5 million CDR3-containing paired-end reads were obtained from each sample. First-strand cDNA was synthesized from all RNA with the Mint cDNA synthesis kit, primed by a TRBC-specific oligonucleotide. Following uracil-DNA glycosylase treatment, a first 18-cycle PCR with universal primers M1SS and BC2_uni_R was performed on all cDNA. The paper's processing steps were these. Normalization of each sample was performed by random selection of 1 million high-quality reads, each carrying a distinct molecular identifier. Instead of being binned into consensus sequences, reads with shared molecular identifiers were discarded. CDR3 identification, clonotype clustering and error correction used MiTCR with a Q25 quality threshold and the strictest error-elimination algorithm. A nonparametric unseen species model using Euler transformation provided a lower-bound estimate of total TCR beta diversity. TCRdb applied fastp at Q25 and MiXCR to the public reads, then kept only in-frame beta chains. All rows with the same CDR3 protein become a single entry with the most common DNA and genes. The V and J calls here are based on TCRdb, not the publication. The table for this sample lists a few hundred thousand distinct CDR3 sequences; around 29% of them were counted only once. Over 25% of the sample goes to the ten largest clones.

The study at large found these results: As age increased, observed TCR beta diversity per million T cells dropped in a roughly linear way, and a significant reduction was already evident by age 40. Because profiling used bulk unsorted PBMCs, naive and antigen-experienced compartments could not be compared conclusively. The percentage of naive T cells measured by flow cytometry correlated strongly with observed TCR beta diversity. Compared with the aged group, the long-lived group had more naive CD4+ T cells, fewer expanded clones and increased TCR diversity, suggesting age selection. Total diversity estimates from one million sequenced T cells were considered lower bounds and underestimates. Because donor CMV infection status was unknown, age-related changes in expanded clonotypes were potentially confounded.

With respect to this clonotype: Its antigen remains unidentified. The record has no base qualities; no much larger clone is one base away.

CDR1 and CDR2 are drawn from the germline V gene: LGHNA, YNFKEQ. The CDR3, cysteine through phenylalanine, is 16 amino acids long. Only CDR3 DNA is held: 48 bases, read in frame from base 1. Trimming accounts for 3 bases at V and 8 bases at J, while the number of junction bases matched to no gene is 11. This chain joins TRBV4-2 to TRBJ1-4; 8 bases in between match TRBD1. The sample comprised blood. This TCR came from a woman aged 65 to 85 in good health. The CDR3 is CASSHQPGQEKEKLFF. In nucleotides, the sequence is TGTGCCAGCAGCCACCAACCGGGACAGGAAAAGGAAAAACTGTTTTTT.